The present TCR beta chain was sequenced within a study of blood T cell repertoires in COVID-19. Study at large: Spain, Italy and the United States supplied samples that represented acute and convalescent COVID-19.

Per the original methods: Amplification with reference gene primers provided the estimates of nucleated cell counts. Libraries were prepared by immunoSEQ multiplex PCR; TCRdb keeps only in-frame clonotypes and omits some of them. From that table come the V and J calls and clone size; the DNA was used to work out D and trimming. The sample contains approximately 190,000 clones, roughly 84% of which appear only once. Enrolled through a virtual design, the participants were between roughly 18 and 95 years of age and came from 24 US areas. Participants had their cohort set by participant-reported clinical history. This receptor was obtained from a woman aged 25 to 45 who had been exposed to COVID-19. Sequencing input: PBMCs or T cells enriched from blood (not recorded which).

The CDR3 protein is CASSPRGPYGYTF. The DNA for the CDR3 is TGTGCCAGCAGCCCCAGGGGTCCCTATGGCTACACCTTC. The chain joins TRBV7-6 to TRBJ1-2; TRBD1 is a possible D gene (6 bases). This CDR3 has 13 amino acids. Germline CDR1 SGHVS, CDR2 FNYEAQ. The germline V and J ends were trimmed by 5 bases and 4 bases, with 11 bases remaining between them.